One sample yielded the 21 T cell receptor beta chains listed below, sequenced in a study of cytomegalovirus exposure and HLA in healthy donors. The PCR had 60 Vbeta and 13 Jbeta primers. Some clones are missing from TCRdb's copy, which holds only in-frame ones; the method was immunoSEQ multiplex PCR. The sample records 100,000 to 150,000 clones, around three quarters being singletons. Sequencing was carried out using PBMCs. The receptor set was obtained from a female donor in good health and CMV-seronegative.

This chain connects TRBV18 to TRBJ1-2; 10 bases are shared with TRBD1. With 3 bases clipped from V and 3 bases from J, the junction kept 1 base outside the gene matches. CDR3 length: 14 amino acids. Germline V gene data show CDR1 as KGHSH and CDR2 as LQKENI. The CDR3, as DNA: TGTGCCAGCTCACCTGGGACAGGGGACTATGGCTACACCTTC. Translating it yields CASSPGTGDYGYTF.

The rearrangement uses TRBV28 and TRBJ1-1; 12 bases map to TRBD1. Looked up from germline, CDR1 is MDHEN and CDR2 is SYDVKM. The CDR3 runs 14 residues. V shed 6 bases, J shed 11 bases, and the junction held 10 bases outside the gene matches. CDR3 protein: CASSRRDRGQEAFF. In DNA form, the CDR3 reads TGTGCCAGCAGCCGACGGGACAGGGGGCAAGAGGCTTTCTTT.

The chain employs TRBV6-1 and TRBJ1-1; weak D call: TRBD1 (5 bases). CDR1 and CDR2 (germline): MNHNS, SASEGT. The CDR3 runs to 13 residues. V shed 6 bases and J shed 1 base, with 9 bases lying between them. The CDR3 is CASSIQGNTEAFF. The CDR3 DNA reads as TGTGCCAGCAGCATCCAGGGGAACACTGAAGCTTTCTTT.

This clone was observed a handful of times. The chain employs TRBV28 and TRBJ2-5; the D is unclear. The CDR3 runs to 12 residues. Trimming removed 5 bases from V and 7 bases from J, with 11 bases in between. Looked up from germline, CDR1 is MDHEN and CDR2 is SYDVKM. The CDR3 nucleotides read TGTGCCAGCAGTCTTTCCTCTCGGACCCAGTACTTC. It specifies CASSLSSRTQYF.

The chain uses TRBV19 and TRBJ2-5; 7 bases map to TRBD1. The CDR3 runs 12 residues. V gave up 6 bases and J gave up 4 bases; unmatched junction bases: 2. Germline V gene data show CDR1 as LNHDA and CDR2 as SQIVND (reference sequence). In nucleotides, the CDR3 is TGTGCCAGTAGGGCAGGGGGAGAGACCCAGTACTTC. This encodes CASRAGGETQYF.

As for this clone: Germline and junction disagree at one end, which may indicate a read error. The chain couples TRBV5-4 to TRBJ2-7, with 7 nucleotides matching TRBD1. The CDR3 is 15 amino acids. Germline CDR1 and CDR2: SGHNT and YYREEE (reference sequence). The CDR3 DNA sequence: TGTGGCAGCAGCTTGAACCCCGGGACAGTGCACGAGCAGTACTTC. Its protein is CGSSLNPGTVHEQYF. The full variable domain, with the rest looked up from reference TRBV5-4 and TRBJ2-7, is ETGVTQSPTHLIKTRGQQVTLRCSSQSGHNTVSWYQQALGQGPQFIFQYYREEENGRGNFPPRFSGLQFPNYSSELNVNALELDDSALYLCGSSLNPGTVHEQYFGPGTRLTVT.

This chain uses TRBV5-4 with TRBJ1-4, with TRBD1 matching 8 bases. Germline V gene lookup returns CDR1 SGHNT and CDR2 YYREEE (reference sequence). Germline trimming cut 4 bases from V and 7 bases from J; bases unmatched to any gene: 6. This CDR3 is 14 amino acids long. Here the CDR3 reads CASSKDRVGEKLFF. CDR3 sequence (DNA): TGTGCCAGCAGCAAGGACAGGGTGGGTGAAAAACTGTTTTTT.

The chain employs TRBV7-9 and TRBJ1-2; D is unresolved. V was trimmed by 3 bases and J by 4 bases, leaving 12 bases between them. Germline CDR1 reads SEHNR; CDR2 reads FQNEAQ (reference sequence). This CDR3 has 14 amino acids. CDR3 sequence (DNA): TGTGCCAGCAGCTTCGCCTCGGGAGCCTATGGCTACACCTTC. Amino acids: CASSFASGAYGYTF.

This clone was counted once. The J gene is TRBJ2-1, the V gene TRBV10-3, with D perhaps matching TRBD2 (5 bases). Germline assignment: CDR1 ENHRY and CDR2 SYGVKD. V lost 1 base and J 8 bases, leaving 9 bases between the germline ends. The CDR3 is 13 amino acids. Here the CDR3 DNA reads TGTGCCATCAGTGAGTTCCTAGCTGATGAGCAGTTCTTC. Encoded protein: CAISEFLADEQFF.

The CDR3 sequence is CAWSGAGMRYYGYTF. The CDR3 DNA reads TGTGCCTGGAGTGGAGCAGGGATGCGCTACTATGGCTACACCTTC. The chain joins TRBV30 to TRBJ1-2; the D gene is possibly TRBD1 (5 bases). V shed 1 base and J shed 3 bases, with 15 bases lying between them. Germline-derived CDR1 and CDR2 are GTSNPN and SVGIG (reference sequence). CDR3 size: 15 residues. The entire variable domain, with the rest obtained from reference TRBV30 and TRBJ1-2, is as follows: SQTIHQWPATLVQPVGSPLSLECTVEGTSNPNLYWYRQAAGRGLQLLFYSVGIGQISSEVPQNLSASRPQDRQFILSSKKLLLSDSGFYLCAWSGAGMRYYGYTFGSGTRLTVV.

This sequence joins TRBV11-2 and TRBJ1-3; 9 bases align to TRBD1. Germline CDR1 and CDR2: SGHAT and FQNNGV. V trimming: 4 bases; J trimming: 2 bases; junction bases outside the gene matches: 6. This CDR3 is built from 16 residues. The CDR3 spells CASSWRTGGAGNTIYF. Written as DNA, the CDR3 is TGTGCCAGCAGCTGGAGAACAGGGGGCGCTGGAAACACCATATATTTT.

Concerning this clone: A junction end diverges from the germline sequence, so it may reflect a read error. CDR3 DNA: TGTTCCAGCAGCTCCGGGACAGGGGGCCTCGAGGGCTACACCTTC. This translates into CSSSSGTGGLEGYTF. The rearrangement links TRBV7-9 to TRBJ1-2; 12 bases are shared with TRBD1. This CDR3 region has 15 residues. Germline values: CDR1 SEHNR, CDR2 FQNEAQ (reference sequence).

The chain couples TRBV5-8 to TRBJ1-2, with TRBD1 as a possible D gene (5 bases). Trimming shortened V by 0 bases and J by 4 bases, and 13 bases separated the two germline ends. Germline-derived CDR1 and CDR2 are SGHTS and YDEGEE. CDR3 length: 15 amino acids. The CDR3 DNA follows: TGTGCCAGCAGCTTGGGAGTACAGGTCGGCTATGGCTACACCTTC. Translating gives CASSLGVQVGYGYTF.

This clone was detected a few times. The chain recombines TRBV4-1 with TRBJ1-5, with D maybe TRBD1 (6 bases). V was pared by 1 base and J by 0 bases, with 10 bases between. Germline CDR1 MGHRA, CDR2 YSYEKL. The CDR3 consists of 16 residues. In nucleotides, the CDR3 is TGCGCCAGCAGCCAAGTGCGGGGGGCTAGCAATCAGCCCCAGCATTTT. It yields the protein CASSQVRGASNQPQHF.

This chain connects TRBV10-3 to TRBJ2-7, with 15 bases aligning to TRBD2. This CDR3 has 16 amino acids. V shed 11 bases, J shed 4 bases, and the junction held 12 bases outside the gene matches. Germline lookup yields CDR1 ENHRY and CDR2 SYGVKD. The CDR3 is CASRGTSGRTEYEQYF. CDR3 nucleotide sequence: TGTGCCTCCCGGGGGACTAGCGGGAGGACGGAGTACGAGCAGTACTTC.

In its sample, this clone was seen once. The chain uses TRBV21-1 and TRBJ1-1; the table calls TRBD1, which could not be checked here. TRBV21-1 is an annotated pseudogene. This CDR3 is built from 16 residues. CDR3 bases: TGTGCCAGCAGCCCCCAGGGCGGTCGTAAGAACACTGAAGCTTTCTTT. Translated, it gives CASSPQGGRKNTEAFF.

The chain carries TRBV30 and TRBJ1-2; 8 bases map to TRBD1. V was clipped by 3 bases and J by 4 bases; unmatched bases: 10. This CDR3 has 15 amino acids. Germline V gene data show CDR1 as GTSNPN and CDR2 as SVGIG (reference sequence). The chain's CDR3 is CAWREWTGPVYGYTF. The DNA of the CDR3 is TGTGCCTGGAGGGAATGGACAGGGCCTGTCTATGGCTACACCTTC.

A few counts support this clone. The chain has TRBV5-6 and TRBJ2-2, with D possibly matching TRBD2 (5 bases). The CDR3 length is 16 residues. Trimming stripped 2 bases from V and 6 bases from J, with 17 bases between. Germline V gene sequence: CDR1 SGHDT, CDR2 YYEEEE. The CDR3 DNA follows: TGTGCCAGCAGCTTATTCACGGGAATGAGGTCCGGGGAGCTGTTTTTT. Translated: CASSLFTGMRSGELFF.

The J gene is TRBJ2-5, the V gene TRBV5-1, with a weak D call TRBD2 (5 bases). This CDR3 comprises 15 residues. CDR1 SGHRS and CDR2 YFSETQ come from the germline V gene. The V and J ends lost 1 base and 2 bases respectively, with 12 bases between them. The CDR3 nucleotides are TGCGCCAGCAGCTTGTACGATAGCGTACAAGAGACCCAGTACTTC. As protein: CASSLYDSVQETQYF.

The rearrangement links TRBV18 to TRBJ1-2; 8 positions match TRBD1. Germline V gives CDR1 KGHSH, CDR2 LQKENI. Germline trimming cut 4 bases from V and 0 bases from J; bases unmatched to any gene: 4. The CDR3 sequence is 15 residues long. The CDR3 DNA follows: TGTGCCAGCTCACAGACAGGGGCCACTAACTATGGCTACACCTTC. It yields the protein CASSQTGATNYGYTF. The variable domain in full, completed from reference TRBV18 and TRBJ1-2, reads NAGVMQNPRHLVRRRGQEARLRCSPMKGHSHVYWYRQLPEEGLKFMVYLQKENIIDESGMPKERFSAEFPKEGPSILRIQQVVRGDSAAYFCASSQTGATNYGYTFGSGTRLTVV.

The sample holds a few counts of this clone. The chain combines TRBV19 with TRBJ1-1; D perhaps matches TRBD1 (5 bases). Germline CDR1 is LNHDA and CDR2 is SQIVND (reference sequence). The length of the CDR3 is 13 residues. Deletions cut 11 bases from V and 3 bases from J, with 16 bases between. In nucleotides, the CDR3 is TGTGCCCGCTACCCAGCGGGGCACACTGAAGCTTTCTTT. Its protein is CARYPAGHTEAFF.